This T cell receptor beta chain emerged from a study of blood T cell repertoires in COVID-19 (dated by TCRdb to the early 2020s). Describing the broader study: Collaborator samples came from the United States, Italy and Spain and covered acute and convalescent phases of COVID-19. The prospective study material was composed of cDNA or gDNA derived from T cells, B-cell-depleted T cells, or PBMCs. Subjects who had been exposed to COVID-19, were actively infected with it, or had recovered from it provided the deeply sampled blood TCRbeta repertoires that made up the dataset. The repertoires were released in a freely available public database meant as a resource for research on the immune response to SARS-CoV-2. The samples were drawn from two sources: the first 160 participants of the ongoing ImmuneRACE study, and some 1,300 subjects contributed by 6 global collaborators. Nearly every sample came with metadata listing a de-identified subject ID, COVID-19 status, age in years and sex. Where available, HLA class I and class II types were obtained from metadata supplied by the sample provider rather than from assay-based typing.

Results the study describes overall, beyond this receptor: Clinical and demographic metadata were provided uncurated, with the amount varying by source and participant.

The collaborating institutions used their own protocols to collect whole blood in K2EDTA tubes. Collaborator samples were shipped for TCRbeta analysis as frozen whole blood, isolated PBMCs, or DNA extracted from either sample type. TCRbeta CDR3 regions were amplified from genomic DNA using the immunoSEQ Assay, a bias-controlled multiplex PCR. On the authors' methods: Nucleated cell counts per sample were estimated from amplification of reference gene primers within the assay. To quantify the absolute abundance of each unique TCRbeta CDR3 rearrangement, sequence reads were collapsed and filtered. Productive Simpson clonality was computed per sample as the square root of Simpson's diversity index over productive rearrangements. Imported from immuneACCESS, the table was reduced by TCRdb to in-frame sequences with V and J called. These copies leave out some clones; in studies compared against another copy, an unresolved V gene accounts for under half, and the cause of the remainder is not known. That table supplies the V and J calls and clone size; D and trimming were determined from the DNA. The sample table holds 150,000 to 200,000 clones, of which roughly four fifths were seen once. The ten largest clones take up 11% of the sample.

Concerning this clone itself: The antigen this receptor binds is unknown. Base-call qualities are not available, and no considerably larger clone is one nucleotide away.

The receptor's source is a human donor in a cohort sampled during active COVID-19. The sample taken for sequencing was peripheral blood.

At the DNA level, the sequence is TGCGCCAGCAGCTTAAGGAGGGGATCCTACGAGCAGTACTTC. Its protein is CASSLRRGSYEQYF. The chain employs TRBV5-1 and TRBJ2-7; the D region possibly corresponds to TRBD2 (6 bases align). V is pared back by 2 bases and J by 1 base, with 10 bases lying between the germline termini. For CDR1 and CDR2, the germline V gene lists SGHRS and YFSETQ. There are 14 amino acids in the CDR3, from cysteine to phenylalanine inclusive. Only the CDR3 part of the read is kept: 42 bases, read in frame from the first base.